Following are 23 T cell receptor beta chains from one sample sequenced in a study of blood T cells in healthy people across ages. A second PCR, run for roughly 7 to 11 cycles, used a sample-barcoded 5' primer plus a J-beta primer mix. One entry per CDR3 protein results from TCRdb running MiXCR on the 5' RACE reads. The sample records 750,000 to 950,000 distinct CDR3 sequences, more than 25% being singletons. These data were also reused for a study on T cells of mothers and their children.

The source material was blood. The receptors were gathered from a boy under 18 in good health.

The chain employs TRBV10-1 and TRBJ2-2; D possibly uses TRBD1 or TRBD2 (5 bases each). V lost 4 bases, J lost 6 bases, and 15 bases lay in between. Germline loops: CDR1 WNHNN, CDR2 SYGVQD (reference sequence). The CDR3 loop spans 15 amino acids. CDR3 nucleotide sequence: TGCGCCAGCAGTGGGGGGTCCGATTATTCCGGGGAGCTGTTTTTT. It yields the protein CASSGGSDYSGELFF.

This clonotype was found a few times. DNA of the CDR3: TGTGCCAGCAGCCTAGCGGGGAACCACGAGCAGTACTTC. Amino acid sequence: CASSLAGNHEQYF. The genes are TRBV6-5 and TRBJ2-7; 9 bases line up with TRBD2. The CDR3 is 13 amino acids. J was trimmed by 5 bases and V by 6 bases; bases with no gene match: 5. In germline, CDR1 is MNHEY, CDR2 SVGAGI.

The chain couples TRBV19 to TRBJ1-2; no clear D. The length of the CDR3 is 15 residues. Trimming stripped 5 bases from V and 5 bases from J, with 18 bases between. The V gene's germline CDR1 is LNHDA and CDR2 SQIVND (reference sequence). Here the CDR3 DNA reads TGTGCCAGTAGTGTCAACAGCTTTACCTCATATGGCTACACCTTC. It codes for CASSVNSFTSYGYTF.

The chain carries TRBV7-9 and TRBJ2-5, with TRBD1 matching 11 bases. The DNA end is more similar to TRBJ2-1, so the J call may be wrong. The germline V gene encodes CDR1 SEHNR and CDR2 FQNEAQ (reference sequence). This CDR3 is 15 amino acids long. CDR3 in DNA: TGTGCCAGCAGCCCCGGACAGGGGGCGAGCAATGAGCAGTTCTTC. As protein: CASSPGQGASNEQFF.

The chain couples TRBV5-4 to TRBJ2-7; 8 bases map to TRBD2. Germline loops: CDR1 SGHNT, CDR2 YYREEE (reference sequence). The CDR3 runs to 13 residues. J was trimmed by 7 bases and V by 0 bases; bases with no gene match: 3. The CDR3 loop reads CASSLGGGREQYF. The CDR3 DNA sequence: TGTGCCAGCAGCTTGGGCGGGGGGCGAGAGCAGTACTTC.

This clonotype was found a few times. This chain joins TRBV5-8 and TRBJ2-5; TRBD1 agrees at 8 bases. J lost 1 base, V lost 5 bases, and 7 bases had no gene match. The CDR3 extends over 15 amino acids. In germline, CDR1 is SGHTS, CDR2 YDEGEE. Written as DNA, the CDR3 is TGTGCCAGCAGTTACTGGACAGGGTCCCAAGAGACCCAGTACTTC. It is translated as CASSYWTGSQETQYF.

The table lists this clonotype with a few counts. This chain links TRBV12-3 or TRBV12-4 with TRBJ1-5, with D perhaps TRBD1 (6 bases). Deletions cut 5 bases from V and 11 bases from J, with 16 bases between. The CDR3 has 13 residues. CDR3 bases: TGTGCCAGCAGTCGGGACACGGGGGTTGCCCAGCATTTT. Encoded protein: CASSRDTGVAQHF.

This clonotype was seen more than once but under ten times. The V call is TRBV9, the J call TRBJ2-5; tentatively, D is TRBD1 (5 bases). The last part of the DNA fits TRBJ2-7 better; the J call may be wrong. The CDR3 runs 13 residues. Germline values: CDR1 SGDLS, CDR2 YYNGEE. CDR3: CASSVGQYYEQYF. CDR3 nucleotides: TGTGCCAGCAGCGTAGGACAGTACTACGAGCAGTACTTC.

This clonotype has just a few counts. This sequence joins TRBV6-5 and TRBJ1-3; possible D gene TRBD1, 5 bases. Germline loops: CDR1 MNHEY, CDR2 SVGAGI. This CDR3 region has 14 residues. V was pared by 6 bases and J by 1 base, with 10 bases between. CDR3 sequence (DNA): TGTGCCAGCAGCGGGACCCCTTCTGGAAACACCATATATTTT. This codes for CASSGTPSGNTIYF.

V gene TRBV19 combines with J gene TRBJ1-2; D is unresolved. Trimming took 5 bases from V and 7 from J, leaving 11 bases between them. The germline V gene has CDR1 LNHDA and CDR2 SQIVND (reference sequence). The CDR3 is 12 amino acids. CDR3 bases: TGTGCCAGTAGTCCCACTTCGGTTGGCTACACCTTC. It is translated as CASSPTSVGYTF.

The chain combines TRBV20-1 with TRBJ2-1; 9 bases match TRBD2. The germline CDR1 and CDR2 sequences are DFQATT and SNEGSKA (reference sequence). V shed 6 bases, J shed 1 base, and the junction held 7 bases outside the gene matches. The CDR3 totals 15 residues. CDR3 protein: CSAVRGGVSYNEQFF. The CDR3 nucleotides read TGCAGTGCGGTGCGGGGGGGCGTTTCCTACAATGAGCAGTTCTTC.

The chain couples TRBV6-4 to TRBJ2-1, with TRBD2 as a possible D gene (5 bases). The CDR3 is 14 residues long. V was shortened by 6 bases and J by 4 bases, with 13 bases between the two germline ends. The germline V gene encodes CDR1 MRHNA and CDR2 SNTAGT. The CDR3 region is CASSLPPGYNEQFF. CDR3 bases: TGTGCCAGCAGCCTTCCCCCGGGGTACAATGAGCAGTTCTTC.

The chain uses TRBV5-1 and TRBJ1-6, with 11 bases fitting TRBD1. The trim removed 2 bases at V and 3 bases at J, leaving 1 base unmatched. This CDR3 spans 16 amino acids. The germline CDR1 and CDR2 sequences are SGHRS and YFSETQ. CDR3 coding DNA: TGCGCCAGCAGCTTCGGGACAGGGGGCTATAATTCACCCCTCCACTTT. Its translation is CASSFGTGGYNSPLHF.

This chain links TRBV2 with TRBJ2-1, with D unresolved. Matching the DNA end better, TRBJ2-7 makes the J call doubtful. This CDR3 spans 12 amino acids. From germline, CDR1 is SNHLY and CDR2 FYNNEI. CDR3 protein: CASSYGPREQYF. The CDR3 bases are TGTGCCAGCAGCTATGGTCCCCGCGAGCAGTACTTC.

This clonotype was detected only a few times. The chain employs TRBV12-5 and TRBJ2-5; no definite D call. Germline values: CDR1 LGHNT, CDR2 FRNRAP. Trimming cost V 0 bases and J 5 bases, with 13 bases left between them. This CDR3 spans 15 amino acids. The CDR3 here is CASGLVTAFEETQYF. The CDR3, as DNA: TGTGCTAGTGGTTTGGTTACAGCGTTTGAGGAGACCCAGTACTTC.

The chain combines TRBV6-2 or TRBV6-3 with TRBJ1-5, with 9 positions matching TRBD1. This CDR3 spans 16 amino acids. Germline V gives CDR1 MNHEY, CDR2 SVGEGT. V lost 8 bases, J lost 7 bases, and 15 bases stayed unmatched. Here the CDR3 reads CASGRERGTGKQPQHF. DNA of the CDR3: TGTGCCAGCGGCCGAGAGCGCGGGACAGGGAAACAGCCCCAGCATTTT.

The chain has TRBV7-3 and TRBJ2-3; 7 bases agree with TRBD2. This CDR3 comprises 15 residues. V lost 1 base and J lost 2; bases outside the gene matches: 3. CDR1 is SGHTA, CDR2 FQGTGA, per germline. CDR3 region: CASSLIAGVTDTQYF. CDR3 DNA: TGTGCCAGCAGCTTAATTGCGGGGGTCACAGATACGCAGTATTTT.

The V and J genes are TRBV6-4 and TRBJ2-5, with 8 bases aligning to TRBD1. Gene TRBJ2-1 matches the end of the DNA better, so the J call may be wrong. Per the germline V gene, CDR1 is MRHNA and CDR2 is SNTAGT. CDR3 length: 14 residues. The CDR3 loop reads CASSSTGGTNEQFF. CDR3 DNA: TGTGCCAGCAGTAGCACAGGGGGAACTAATGAGCAGTTCTTC.

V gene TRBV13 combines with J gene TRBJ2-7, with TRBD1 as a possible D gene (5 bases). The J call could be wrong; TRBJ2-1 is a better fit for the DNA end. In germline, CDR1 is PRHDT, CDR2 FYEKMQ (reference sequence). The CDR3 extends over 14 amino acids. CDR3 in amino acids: CASSPADTGFEQFF. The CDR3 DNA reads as TGTGCCAGCAGTCCCGCGGACACTGGGTTTGAGCAGTTCTTC.

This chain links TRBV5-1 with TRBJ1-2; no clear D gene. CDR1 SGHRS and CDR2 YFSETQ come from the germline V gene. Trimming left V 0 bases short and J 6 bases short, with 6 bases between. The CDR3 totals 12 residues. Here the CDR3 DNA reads TGCGCCAGCAGCTTGGAGGGCCATGGCTACACCTTC. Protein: CASSLEGHGYTF.

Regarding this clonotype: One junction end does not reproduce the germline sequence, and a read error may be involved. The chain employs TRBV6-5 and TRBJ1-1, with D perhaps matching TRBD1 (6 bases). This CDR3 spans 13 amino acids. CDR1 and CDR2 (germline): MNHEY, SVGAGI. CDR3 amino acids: CASSPRDIDEAFF. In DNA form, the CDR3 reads TGTGCCAGCAGTCCCCGGGACATCGATGAAGCCTTCTTT.

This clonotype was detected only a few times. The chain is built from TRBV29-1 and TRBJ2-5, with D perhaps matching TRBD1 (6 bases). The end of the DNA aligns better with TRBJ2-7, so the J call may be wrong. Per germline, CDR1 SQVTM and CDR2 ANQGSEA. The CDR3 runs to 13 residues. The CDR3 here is CSVLTGKSYEQYF. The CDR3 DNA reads TGCAGCGTTCTAACAGGGAAATCCTACGAGCAGTACTTC.

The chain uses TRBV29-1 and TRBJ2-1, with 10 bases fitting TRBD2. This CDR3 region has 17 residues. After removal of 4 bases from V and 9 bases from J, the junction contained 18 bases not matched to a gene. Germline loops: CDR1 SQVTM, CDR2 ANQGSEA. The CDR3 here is CSVGGAGGSLSMGEQFF. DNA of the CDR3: TGCAGCGTTGGAGGAGCGGGGGGGTCCCTGTCGATGGGTGAGCAGTTCTTC.